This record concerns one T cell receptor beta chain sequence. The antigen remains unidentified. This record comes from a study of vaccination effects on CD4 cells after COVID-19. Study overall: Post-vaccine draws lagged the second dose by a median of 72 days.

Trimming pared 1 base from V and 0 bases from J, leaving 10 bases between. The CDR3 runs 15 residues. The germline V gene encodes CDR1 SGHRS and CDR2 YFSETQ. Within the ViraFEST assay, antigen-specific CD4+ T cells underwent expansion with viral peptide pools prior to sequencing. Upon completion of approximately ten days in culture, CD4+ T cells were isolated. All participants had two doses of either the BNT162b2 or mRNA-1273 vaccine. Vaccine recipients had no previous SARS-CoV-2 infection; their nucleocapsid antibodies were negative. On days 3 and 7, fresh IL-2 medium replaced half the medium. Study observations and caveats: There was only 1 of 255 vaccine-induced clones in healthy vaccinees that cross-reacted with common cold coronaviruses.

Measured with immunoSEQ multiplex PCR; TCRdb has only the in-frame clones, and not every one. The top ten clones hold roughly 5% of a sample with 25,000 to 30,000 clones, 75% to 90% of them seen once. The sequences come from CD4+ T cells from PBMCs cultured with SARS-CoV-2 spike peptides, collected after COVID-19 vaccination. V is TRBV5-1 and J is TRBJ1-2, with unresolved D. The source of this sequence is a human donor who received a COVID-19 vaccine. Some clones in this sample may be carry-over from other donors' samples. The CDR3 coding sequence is TGCGCCAGCAGCTTGAGACAACCAACTAACTATGGCTACACCTTC. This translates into CASSLRQPTNYGYTF. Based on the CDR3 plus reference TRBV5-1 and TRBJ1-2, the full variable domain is KAGVTQTPRYLIKTRGQQVTLSCSPISGHRSVSWYQQTPGQGLQFLFEYFSETQRNKGNFPGRFSGRQFSNSRSEMNVSTLELGDSALYLCASSLRQPTNYGYTFGSGTRLTVV.